This TCR beta chain derives from a study of T cells after yellow fever vaccination. Whole-study results and caveats: It was a weaker secondary response, yet one that peaked faster, at day 5 versus 15. Reappearance after the booster was seen for most primary-vaccination clones, at 96% CD4 and less than 90% CD8.

This clonotype occurred a few times. The antigen is not known. TCRdb reprocessed the 5' RACE reads with MiXCR, giving one entry per CDR3 protein. This table has a few hundred thousand distinct CDR3 sequences, about 4% appearing once. Sample: PBMCs, taken 5 days after the yellow fever booster vaccination. The clonotype comes from a man between 18 and 29 years old who received the YFV17D yellow fever vaccine.

The CDR3: CASSLESRETQYF. The CDR3 nucleotides read TGCGCCAGCAGCTTGGAAAGCCGGGAGACCCAGTACTTC. The chain employs TRBV5-1 and TRBJ2-5, with D hard to call. This CDR3 contains 13 residues. V was clipped by 0 bases and J by 5 bases, with 8 bases between them. Germline V gives CDR1 SGHRS, CDR2 YFSETQ.